These T cell receptor beta chains were read from a single sample in a study of blood T cells in healthy people across ages. TCRdb passed the 5' RACE reads through MiXCR, listing each CDR3 protein once. The sample has some 710,000 distinct CDR3 sequences, about 42% seen once. The source material was blood. These receptors were collected from an older man in good health. The CDR3 runs from the conserved cysteine through the conserved F or W. D genes are given only for firm matches. Size is omitted from some rows. Given values are once, few, many or a class for expanded clones.

CDR3aa	CDR3nt	j_gene	v_gene	d_gene	abundance
CASSQGPYNEQYF	TGTGCCAGCAGCCAAGGTCCATACAATGAGCAGTACTTC	TRBJ2-7	TRBV14	-	-
CSAETTQETQYF	TGCAGTGCTGAGACTACTCAAGAGACCCAGTACTTC	TRBJ2-5	TRBV20-1	-	-
CASSLGAGGNTEAFF	TGTGCCAGCAGCTTAGGGGCAGGGGGCAACACTGAAGCTTTCTTT	TRBJ1-1	TRBV7-2	TRBD1	few
CASSVGQAMEQYF	TGTGCCAGCAGCGTGGGACAGGCGATGGAGCAGTACTTC	TRBJ2-4	TRBV7-2	TRBD1	few
CVSSDGLESGTDTQYF	TGTGTCAGCAGTGACGGACTAGAATCGGGTACAGATACGCAGTATTTT	TRBJ2-3	TRBV25-1	TRBD2	-
CSVDGRAWGYNEQFF	TGCAGCGTAGATGGACGCGCCTGGGGGTACAATGAGCAGTTCTTC	TRBJ2-1	TRBV29-1	-	few
CASSLTSGFTDTQYF	TGTGCCAGCAGCTTAACTAGCGGGTTCACAGATACGCAGTATTTT	TRBJ2-3	TRBV7-3	TRBD2	many
CASGSMEGGEQFF	TGTGCCAGCGGATCAATGGAGGGTGGCGAGCAGTTCTTC	TRBJ2-1	TRBV6-6	-	-
CASSFSTQGIQYF	TGTGCCAGCAGTTTTTCCACTCAAGGGATTCAGTACTTC	TRBJ2-4	TRBV12-3/TRBV12-4	-	-
CAASSGRTGELFF	TGCGCCGCGTCTAGCGGGAGGACCGGGGAGCTGTTTTTT	TRBJ2-2	TRBV5-1	TRBD2	-
CASSQETEGYGYTF	TGTGCCAGCAGCCAAGAGACTGAGGGATATGGCTACACCTTC	TRBJ1-2	TRBV14	-	-
CASSLEIGGQYNEQFF	TGCGCCAGCAGCTTGGAAATCGGGGGGCAGTACAATGAGCAGTTCTTC	TRBJ2-1	TRBV5-1	-	-
CASSPLTPEQFF	TGTGCCAGCAGTCCCCTCACCCCCGAGCAGTTCTTC	TRBJ2-1	TRBV6-2/TRBV6-3	-	-